Sequencing of this T cell receptor beta chain was carried out in a study of T cells in Graves' hyperthyroidism and ophthalmopathy. TCR beta CDR3 region amplification was performed from RNA transcripts. HTBI primers were the set used in a first-round RT-PCR of the TCR CDR3. TCRdb called the multiplex PCR reads again in MiXCR, with one record for every CDR3 protein. Here the sample spans hundreds of thousands of distinct CDR3 sequences, more than 15% being singletons. This clonotype was counted many times. V was clipped by 3 bases and J by 3 bases, with 14 bases between them. Germline CDR1 and CDR2: GTSNPN and SVGIG (reference sequence). The length of the CDR3 is 14 residues.

This receptor was taken from a woman in her late teens or twenties with Graves' hyperthyroidism. Specimen: blood. The rearrangement links TRBV30 to TRBJ1-1; D unresolved. The CDR3 is CAWRGTGPDTEAFF. As DNA, the CDR3 is TGTGCCTGGAGGGGAACTGGACCCGACACTGAAGCTTTCTTT.